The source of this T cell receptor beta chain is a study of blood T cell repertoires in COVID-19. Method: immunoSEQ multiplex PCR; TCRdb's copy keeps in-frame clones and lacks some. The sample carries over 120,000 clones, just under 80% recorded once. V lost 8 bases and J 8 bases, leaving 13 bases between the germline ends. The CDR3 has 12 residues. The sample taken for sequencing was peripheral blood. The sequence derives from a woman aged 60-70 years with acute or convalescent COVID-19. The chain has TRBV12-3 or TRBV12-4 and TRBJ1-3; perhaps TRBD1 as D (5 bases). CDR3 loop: CASGAVVDTIYF. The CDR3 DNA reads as TGTGCCAGCGGGGCGGTGGTGGACACCATATATTTT.